This is a list of T cell receptor beta chains from one sample in a study of blood T cell repertoires in COVID-19. Profiling relied on immunoSEQ multiplex PCR, and the TCRdb table lists in-frame clones only, not all of them. Of 95,000 to 150,000 clones in the sample, 82% were seen once. Specimen: peripheral blood. Source of these receptors: a woman in her 70s with acute or convalescent COVID-19. Both conserved end residues are part of each CDR3. The D gene is left open where the match is weak. Clone sizes are given selectively: once, few, many, or a class where the clone is expanded.

clone_size d_call j_call v_call cdr3_nt cdr3_aa
- - TRBJ2-3 TRBV19 TGTGCCACCCGCCCAGGCACAGATACGCAGTATTTT CATRPGTDTQYF
- - TRBJ1-1 TRBV30 TGTGCCTGGAGGGCATGGCGCGGAGACGCTGAAGCTTTCTTT CAWRAWRGDAEAFF
- - TRBJ1-3 TRBV19 TGTGCCAGTAGTATCAGGGGTCCCTCGGGAAACACCATATATTTT CASSIRGPSGNTIYF
- TRBD2 TRBJ2-1 TRBV9 TGTGCCAGCAGCGTAGGCCTGGCGAGCGGGGGAAAAAATGAGCAGTTCTTC CASSVGLASGGKNEQFF
- TRBD2 TRBJ2-1 TRBV13 TGTGCCAGCAGCTTACGGAAGTCCAGCGGGGGGGCCGGTGAGCAGTTCTTC CASSLRKSSGGAGEQFF
- - TRBJ1-2 TRBV6-1 TGTGCCAGCAGTGAATCGTATGAGGTCGGCTACACCTTC CASSESYEVGYTF
- - TRBJ1-2 TRBV3-1/TRBV3-2 TGTGCCAGCAGCCAGGGGCTGGGGCCTTACACCTTC CASSQGLGPYTF
- - TRBJ1-5 TRBV6-5 TGTGCCAGCCGGACAGCAAACAATCAGCCCCAGCATTTT CASRTANNQPQHF
- - TRBJ1-1 TRBV6-2/TRBV6-3 TGTGCCAGCAGTTACCTCAGGGAAGGTACTGAAGCTTTCTTT CASSYLREGTEAFF
- - TRBJ2-5 TRBV4-3 TGCGCCAGCAGCCAAGATTTTTCGTACCAAGAGACCCAGTACTTC CASSQDFSYQETQYF
- - TRBJ1-6 TRBV18 TGTGCCAGCTCACCTTCCGGAGCGGGGAATAATTCACCCCTCCACTTT CASSPSGAGNNSPLHF
- TRBD2 TRBJ2-5 TRBV5-4 TGTGCCAGCAGACCTACTAGCGGGGGGGCCCGGGAGACCCAGTACTTC CASRPTSGGARETQYF
- - TRBJ1-3 TRBV24-1 TGTGCCACCTGTGAGAGTGGAAACACCATATATTTT CATCESGNTIYF
few - TRBJ1-5 TRBV4-1 TGCGCCAGCAGCCAGACAACGGGAATGCAGGGCAATCAGCCCCAGCATTTT CASSQTTGMQGNQPQHF
- TRBD1 TRBJ2-7 TRBV6-4 TGTGCCAGCCCAGGGACAGGGCCCCCGGACGAGCAGTACTTC CASPGTGPPDEQYF
- TRBD1 TRBJ1-3 TRBV5-1 TGCGCCAGCAGCGCCGGGACAGACTCTGGAAACACCATATATTTT CASSAGTDSGNTIYF
- TRBD1 TRBJ2-5 TRBV12-3/TRBV12-4 TGTGCCAGCAGCCTTGAGCAGGGGGTGGCCCAGTACTTC CASSLEQGVAQYF
- - TRBJ1-3 TRBV7-9 TGTGCCAGCAGCCCGCCCGGGGGGCCAAGCTCTGGAAACACCATATATTTT CASSPPGGPSSGNTIYF
- - TRBJ2-4 TRBV9 TGTGCCAGCAGCGCTCCGGGTCTAGCCAAAAACATTCAGTACTTC CASSAPGLAKNIQYF
- - TRBJ1-1 TRBV15 TGTGCCACCAGCAGAGTATTTGAGGCTTTCTTT CATSRVFEAFF
- - TRBJ2-2 TRBV27 TGTGCCAGCAGCGACCGGGACTGGCTCCTTTCGAACACCGGGGAGCTGTTTTTT CASSDRDWLLSNTGELFF
- - TRBJ1-1 TRBV27 TGTGCCAGCACCCCGGGACTCCCGAACACTGAAGCTTTCTTT CASTPGLPNTEAFF
- - TRBJ1-6 TRBV5-4 TGTGCCAGCAGCTTGGACGGGGTTCGGCGTGATTCACCCCTCCACTTT CASSLDGVRRDSPLHF
- - TRBJ2-3 TRBV7-9 TGTGCCAGCAGCTTAGATTCCCCGTCAGTGGCAGATACGCAGTATTTT CASSLDSPSVADTQYF
few - TRBJ1-1 TRBV6-6 TGTGCCAGCAGTCCCCCGGGGGGGAACACTGAAGCTTTCTTT CASSPPGGNTEAFF
- - TRBJ1-1 TRBV12-3/TRBV12-4 TGTGCCAGCAGGGACACAGGTGAAGCTTTCTTT CASRDTGEAFF
- - TRBJ2-6 TRBV10-2 TGCGCCAGCAGTTCCCGGGTGGTCTCTGGGGCCAACGTCCTGACTTTC CASSSRVVSGANVLTF
- TRBD1 TRBJ1-4 TRBV20-1 TGCAGTGTACAGGGGGAGAAACTGTTTTTT CSVQGEKLFF
- TRBD2 TRBJ2-1 TRBV27 TGTGCCAGCAGCCCTACGTGGCTAGCGGGGGGAAGCTCCTACAATGAGCAGTTCTTC CASSPTWLAGGSSYNEQFF
few TRBD1 TRBJ1-6 TRBV19 TGTGCCAGTAGTTCCACGCGGACAGGCGGGGACTATAATTCACCCCTCCACTTT CASSSTRTGGDYNSPLHF
- TRBD1 TRBJ1-2 TRBV19 TGTGCCACCTCGACAGGGGCCCGCTATGGCTACACCTTC CATSTGARYGYTF
- TRBD1 TRBJ1-2 TRBV5-1 TGCGCCAGCAGCTTGGAGGGGGCAGATGGCTACACCTTC CASSLEGADGYTF
- - TRBJ1-2 TRBV5-1 TGCGCCAGCAGCTCTCACTCCGAAAACTATGGCTACACCTTC CASSSHSENYGYTF
few TRBD1 TRBJ1-1 TRBV18 TGTGCCAGCTCACCTCCGGGACAGCGTATGAACACTGAAGCTTTCTTT CASSPPGQRMNTEAFF
- - TRBJ1-4 TRBV6-5 TGTGCCAGCACAAACCGGGGGGGTGAGGGTGAAAAACTGTTTTTT CASTNRGGEGEKLFF
- - TRBJ2-2 TRBV9 TGTGCCAGCAGCAGTAGCGGGAACACCGGGGAGCTGTTTTTT CASSSSGNTGELFF